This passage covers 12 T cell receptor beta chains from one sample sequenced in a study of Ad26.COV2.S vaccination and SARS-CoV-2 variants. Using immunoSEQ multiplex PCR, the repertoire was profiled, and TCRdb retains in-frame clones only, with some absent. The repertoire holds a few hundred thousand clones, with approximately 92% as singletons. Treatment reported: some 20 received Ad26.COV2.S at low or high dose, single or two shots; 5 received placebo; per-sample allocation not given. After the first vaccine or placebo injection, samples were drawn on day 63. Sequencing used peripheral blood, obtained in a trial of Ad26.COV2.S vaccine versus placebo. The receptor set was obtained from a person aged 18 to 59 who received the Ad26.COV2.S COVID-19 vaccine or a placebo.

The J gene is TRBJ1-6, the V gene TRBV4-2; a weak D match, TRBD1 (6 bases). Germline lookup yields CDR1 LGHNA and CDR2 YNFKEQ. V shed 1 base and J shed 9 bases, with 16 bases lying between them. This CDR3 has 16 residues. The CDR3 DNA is TGTGCCAGCAGCCAAGTCTCGGGAGGGGGTACTTCACCCCTCCACTTT. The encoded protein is CASSQVSGGGTSPLHF.

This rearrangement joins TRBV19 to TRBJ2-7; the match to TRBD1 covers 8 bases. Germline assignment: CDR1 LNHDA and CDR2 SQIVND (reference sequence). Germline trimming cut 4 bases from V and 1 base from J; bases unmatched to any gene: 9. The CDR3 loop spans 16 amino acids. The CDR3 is CASSTHSRDRSYEQYF. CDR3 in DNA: TGTGCCAGTAGTACCCACTCCCGGGACAGGTCCTACGAGCAGTACTTC.

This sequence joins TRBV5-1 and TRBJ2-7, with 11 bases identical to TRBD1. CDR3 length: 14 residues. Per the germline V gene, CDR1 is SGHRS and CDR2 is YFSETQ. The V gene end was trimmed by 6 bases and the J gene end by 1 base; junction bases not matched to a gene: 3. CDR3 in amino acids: CASKGDRGSYEQYF. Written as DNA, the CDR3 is TGCGCCAGCAAGGGGGACAGGGGGTCCTACGAGCAGTACTTC.

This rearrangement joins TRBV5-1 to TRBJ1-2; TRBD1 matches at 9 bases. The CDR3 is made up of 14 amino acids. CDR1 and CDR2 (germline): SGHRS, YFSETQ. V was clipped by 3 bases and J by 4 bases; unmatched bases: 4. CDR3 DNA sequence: TGCGCCAGCAGCTATCAACAGGGGGCCTATGGCTACACCTTC. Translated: CASSYQQGAYGYTF.

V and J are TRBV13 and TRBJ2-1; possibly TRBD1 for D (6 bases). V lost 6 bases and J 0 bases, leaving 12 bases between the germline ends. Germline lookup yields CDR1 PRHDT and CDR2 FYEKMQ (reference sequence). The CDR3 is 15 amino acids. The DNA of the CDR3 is TGTGCCAGCAGTCTCGACAGGAGCTCCTACAATGAGCAGTTCTTC. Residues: CASSLDRSSYNEQFF.

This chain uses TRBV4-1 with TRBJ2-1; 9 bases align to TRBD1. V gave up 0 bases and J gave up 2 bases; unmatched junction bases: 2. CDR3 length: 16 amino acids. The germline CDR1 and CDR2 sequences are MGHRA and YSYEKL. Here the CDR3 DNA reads TGCGCCAGCAGCCAAGAGGACAGGGGAACCTACAATGAGCAGTTCTTC. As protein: CASSQEDRGTYNEQFF.

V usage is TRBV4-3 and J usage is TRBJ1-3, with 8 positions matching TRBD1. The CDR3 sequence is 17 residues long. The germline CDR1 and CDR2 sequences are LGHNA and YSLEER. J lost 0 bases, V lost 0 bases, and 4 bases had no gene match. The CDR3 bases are TGCGCCAGCAGCCAAGACTCGACAGGGGACTCTGGAAACACCATATATTTT. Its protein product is CASSQDSTGDSGNTIYF.

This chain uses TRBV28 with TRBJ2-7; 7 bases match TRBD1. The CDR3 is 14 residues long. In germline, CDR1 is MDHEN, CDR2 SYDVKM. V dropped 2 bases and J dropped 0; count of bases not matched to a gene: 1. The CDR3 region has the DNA TGTGCCAGCAGTTTAAGGGACAGCTCCTACGAGCAGTACTTC. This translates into CASSLRDSSYEQYF. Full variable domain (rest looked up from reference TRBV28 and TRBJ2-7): DVKVTQSSRYLVKRTGEKVFLECVQDMDHENMFWYRQDPGLGLRLIYFSYDVKMKEKGDIPEGYSVSREKKERFSLILESASTNQTSMYLCASSLRDSSYEQYFGPGTRLTVT.

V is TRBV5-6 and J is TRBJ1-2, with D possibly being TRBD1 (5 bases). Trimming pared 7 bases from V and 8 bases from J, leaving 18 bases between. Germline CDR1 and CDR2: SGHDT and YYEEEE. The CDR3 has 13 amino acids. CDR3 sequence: CASGGTYLLGYTF. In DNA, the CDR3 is TGTGCCAGCGGCGGGACCTACCTACTAGGCTACACCTTC.

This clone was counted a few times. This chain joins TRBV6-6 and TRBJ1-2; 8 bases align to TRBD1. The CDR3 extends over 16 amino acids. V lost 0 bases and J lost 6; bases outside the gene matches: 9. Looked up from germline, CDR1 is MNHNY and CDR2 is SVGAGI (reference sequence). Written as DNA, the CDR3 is TGTGCCAGCAGTTACTCGCCCACAGGGGGGCTGGATGGCTACACCTTC. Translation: CASSYSPTGGLDGYTF.

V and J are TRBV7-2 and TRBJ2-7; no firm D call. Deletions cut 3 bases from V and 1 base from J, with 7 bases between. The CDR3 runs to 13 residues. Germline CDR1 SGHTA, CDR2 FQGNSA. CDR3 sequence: CASSLVRSYEQYF. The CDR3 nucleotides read TGTGCCAGCAGCTTGGTCCGGTCCTACGAGCAGTACTTC.

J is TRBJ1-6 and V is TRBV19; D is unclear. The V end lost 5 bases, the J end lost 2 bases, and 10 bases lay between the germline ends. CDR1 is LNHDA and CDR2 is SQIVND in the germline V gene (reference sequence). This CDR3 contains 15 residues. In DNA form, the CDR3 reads TGTGCCAGTAGTGTAGGACGGGCCTATAATTCACCCCTCCACTTT. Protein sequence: CASSVGRAYNSPLHF.